This TCR beta chain is from a study of Graves' ophthalmopathy and Graves' hyperthyroidism (dated by TCRdb to 2016 to 2018). Describing the broader study: Peripheral blood was collected before any treatment was given, at the time of initial diagnosis. To tell Graves' ophthalmopathy apart from Graves' hyperthyroidism, and to predict which patients would progress to ophthalmopathy, the study relied on TCR beta repertoire signatures. In total, 135 blood samples were TCR-sequenced: approximately 42 ophthalmopathy, some 72 hyperthyroidism and some 17 hyperthyroidism-to-ophthalmopathy patients. To explore V-J signatures distinguishing ophthalmopathy from hyperthyroidism, a discovery set of more than 95 patients (roughly 45 ophthalmopathy, 55 to 60 stable hyperthyroidism) was enrolled. An independent validation cohort comprised 18 hyperthyroidism patients and around 16 patients who later progressed from hyperthyroidism to ophthalmopathy. In about 6 hyperthyroidism patients, the T-cell repertoire of thyroid tissue was compared with the T-cell repertoire of blood. Following sample collection, hyperthyroidism patients were given methimazole at a starting dose of 30 mg daily, and ophthalmopathy patients were given high-dose intravenous methylprednisolone. Overall results and qualifications from the work: In validation, the model predicted ophthalmopathy progression with about 71% sensitivity and approximately 72% specificity; 12 predicted patients were CT-confirmed with GO in a median of about 6.2 months. No statistical method was used to set the sample size in advance, and the investigators knew which group each participant was assigned to. In cross-validation, the 13-signature model distinguished ophthalmopathy from stable hyperthyroidism with nearly 90% sensitivity and around 84% specificity, while in the test set the corresponding values were roughly 80% and 75%. Most expanded thyroid clonotypes with frequency above 0.001 were also detected in blood, suggesting blood repertoires may reflect the thyroid immune response.

For repertoire sequencing, the TCR beta CDR3 regions were amplified from RNA transcripts. The first round was an RT-PCR using HTBI primers with the Qiagen OneStep RT-PCR kit, and this first round was followed by a second-round multiplex PCR, then size selection and purification. Sequencing of the libraries was carried out on an Illumina HiSeq2000 in paired-end mode with 100 bp reads. On the authors' methods: SOAPnuke was used for read processing, and reads with adapters, uncalled bases, a mean Phred below 15, or no exact constant-primer or identifier match were discarded. COPE v1.2.5 was used to merge the high-quality paired reads. Each unique nucleotide sequence was treated as a clonotype, and MiTCR v1.1 was used to align the clonotypes to the IMGT TRB V, D and J references. Only V-J combinations with frequency above 0.0001 were analysed, covering over 98% of repertoires. For each V-J combination, a TCR clonal expansion and chaos score was defined as F50 clonal expansion divided by the chaos observed in the TCRdist matrix. Features were reduced by Welch's t-statistics and random forest to some 13 V-J combinations, which fed a naive Bayes classifier. The similarity between thyroid and blood repertoires was quantified using the Morisita-Horn index. The raw public reads went through TCRdb reprocessing: fastp at Q25, MiXCR clone calling, in-frame beta chains kept. CDR3 protein sequences are deduplicated, and each keeps its most common genes and DNA. These V and J calls rely on TCRdb rather than the paper's analysis. The sample includes about 230,000 distinct CDR3 sequences, with around 42% observed a single time. Of the sample, around 47% falls within the top ten clones.

There are a few counts of this clonotype. Its antigen remains unidentified. Per-nucleotide qualities are absent, and no much larger clonotype sits a single base away. Patients with ophthalmopathy had moderately to severely active disease, with a Clinical Activity Score of 3 or more, a NOSPECS grade of 4 or more, and a disease duration of less than 3 months. Patients with other autoimmune diseases, uncontrolled infections, pregnancy or lactation were excluded from the study. Diagnosis was based on clinical symptoms, serum thyroxine, TRAb, thyroid ultrasound and orbital computed tomography. PBMCs were isolated from 7.5 to 10 ml of fresh peripheral blood by Ficoll-Paque density gradient centrifugation. Total RNA was extracted using Trizol reagent, and RNA quality was checked on an Agilent 2100 Bioanalyzer. The germline V gene (reference sequence) provides CDR1 SGHNT and CDR2 YYREEE. The CDR3 measures 15 amino acids from cysteine to phenylalanine. The only DNA kept is the CDR3, 45 bases in frame from the first base. The trim is 4 bases for V and 2 bases for J, with a gap of 15 bases between the germline ends.

The source is an adult man with Graves' ophthalmopathy. Sequencing was done on a sample of peripheral blood. The rearranged chain carries TRBV5-4 and TRBJ2-5; the D gene is possibly TRBD1 or TRBD2, with 7 bases matching each. CDR3 region: CASSSRQGGQETQYF. The DNA is as follows: TGTGCCAGCAGCAGCCGACAGGGAGGGCAAGAGACCCAGTACTTC.